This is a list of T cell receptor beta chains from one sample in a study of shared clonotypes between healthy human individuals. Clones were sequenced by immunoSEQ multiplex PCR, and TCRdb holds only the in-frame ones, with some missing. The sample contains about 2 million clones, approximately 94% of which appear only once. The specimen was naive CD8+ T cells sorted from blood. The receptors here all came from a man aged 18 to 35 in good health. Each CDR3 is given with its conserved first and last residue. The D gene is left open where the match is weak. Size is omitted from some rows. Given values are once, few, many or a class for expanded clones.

cdr3_nt: TGTGCCAGCAGAATGACTAGCGGCTTCTACGAGCAGTACTTC
cdr3_aa: CASRMTSGFYEQYF
d_call: TRBD2
j_call: TRBJ2-7
clone_size: NA
v_call: TRBV27

cdr3_nt: TGCGCCAGCAGCCAAGACCCGGGGCCGACAACCTACGAGCAGTACTTC
cdr3_aa: CASSQDPGPTTYEQYF
d_call: NA
j_call: TRBJ2-7
clone_size: NA
v_call: TRBV4-1

cdr3_nt: TGTGCCAGCAGTCGGATAGGGGGGTACAATGAGCAGTTCTTC
cdr3_aa: CASSRIGGYNEQFF
d_call: NA
j_call: TRBJ2-1
clone_size: NA
v_call: TRBV28

cdr3_nt: TGTGCCTGGAGTCGGGGACAGGGGGTTAATGAGCAGTTCTTC
cdr3_aa: CAWSRGQGVNEQFF
d_call: TRBD1
j_call: TRBJ2-1
clone_size: NA
v_call: TRBV30

cdr3_nt: TGTGCCAGCAGCTTAGCGGACGGAGGCTACGAGCAGTACTTC
cdr3_aa: CASSLADGGYEQYF
d_call: NA
j_call: TRBJ2-7
clone_size: NA
v_call: TRBV7-9

cdr3_nt: TGTGCCTGGGAGGGGACAGGGGCCTACGAGCAGTACTTC
cdr3_aa: CAWEGTGAYEQYF
d_call: TRBD1
j_call: TRBJ2-7
clone_size: NA
v_call: TRBV30

cdr3_nt: TGTGCCAGCAGTTTCAAGGGTGACAGGCGCCTAGGCGAATCGTATGGCTACACCTTC
cdr3_aa: CASSFKGDRRLGESYGYTF
d_call: NA
j_call: TRBJ1-2
clone_size: NA
v_call: TRBV27

cdr3_nt: TGTGCCAGCAGCTTAGGCGCTGATGAGCAGTTCTTC
cdr3_aa: CASSLGADEQFF
d_call: NA
j_call: TRBJ2-1
clone_size: NA
v_call: TRBV7-9

cdr3_nt: TGTGCCAGCAGTTTCCTCACAGGGGGTTATAGCAATCAGCCCCAGCATTTT
cdr3_aa: CASSFLTGGYSNQPQHF
d_call: TRBD1
j_call: TRBJ1-5
clone_size: NA
v_call: TRBV28

cdr3_nt: TGTGCCAGCAGCTTTAGGACAGGGGGTTCCGAGCCCCAGCATTTT
cdr3_aa: CASSFRTGGSEPQHF
d_call: TRBD1
j_call: TRBJ1-5
clone_size: NA
v_call: TRBV5-6

cdr3_nt: TGCAGCGCCACCCAAGACAGCTACGAGCAGTACTTC
cdr3_aa: CSATQDSYEQYF
d_call: NA
j_call: TRBJ2-7
clone_size: NA
v_call: TRBV29-1

cdr3_nt: TGCGCCAGCAGCTTGGATGGCCCAACTAATGAAAAACTGTTTTTT
cdr3_aa: CASSLDGPTNEKLFF
d_call: NA
j_call: TRBJ1-4
clone_size: once
v_call: TRBV5-1

cdr3_nt: TGTGCCAGCAGCCCCGACTTCTCTGGGGCCAACGTCCTGACTTTC
cdr3_aa: CASSPDFSGANVLTF
d_call: NA
j_call: TRBJ2-6
clone_size: NA
v_call: TRBV6-5

cdr3_nt: TGTGCCAGCAGCGTAGAGGGGAGGTCTGGAAACACCATATATTTT
cdr3_aa: CASSVEGRSGNTIYF
d_call: NA
j_call: TRBJ1-3
clone_size: NA
v_call: TRBV9

cdr3_nt: TGTGCCACCAGCAGAGATGGGGAGGGCCAAGACAATGAGCAGTTCTTC
cdr3_aa: CATSRDGEGQDNEQFF
d_call: TRBD2
j_call: TRBJ2-1
clone_size: NA
v_call: TRBV15

cdr3_nt: TGTGCCAGCGGCGTGGGACACTTCTACGAGCAGTACTTC
cdr3_aa: CASGVGHFYEQYF
d_call: NA
j_call: TRBJ2-7
clone_size: NA
v_call: TRBV27

cdr3_nt: TGTGCCAGCAGCTTAGAGGCGGGGTCACCCCTCCACTTT
cdr3_aa: CASSLEAGSPLHF
d_call: NA
j_call: TRBJ1-6
clone_size: NA
v_call: TRBV11-2

cdr3_nt: TGTGCCAGCAGCCTCATTTTGACAGGGGCTGAGCAGTTCTTC
cdr3_aa: CASSLILTGAEQFF
d_call: TRBD1
j_call: TRBJ2-1
clone_size: NA
v_call: TRBV5-8

cdr3_nt: TGTGCCAGCAGCCTACAGGGTTCCAATCAGCCCCAGCATTTT
cdr3_aa: CASSLQGSNQPQHF
d_call: NA
j_call: TRBJ1-5
clone_size: NA
v_call: TRBV27